This T cell receptor beta chain was sequenced for a study of beta chain features in type 1 diabetes. On the study more broadly: Patient and healthy donor groups were alike in age, gender and cell yields. The study, taken as a whole, reports: A possible short-template PCR bias applies equally to patients and controls. Moderately but significantly shorter TCRB CDR3s were found in Type 1 diabetes patients in all four CD4+ subsets.

Trimming cost V 5 bases and J 5 bases; bases outside gene matches: 5. Germline V gives CDR1 SEHNR, CDR2 FQNEAQ (reference sequence). The CDR3 loop spans 14 amino acids. The sample holds a few counts of this clone. As yet, its antigen is unknown. TCRB transcripts that were expressed got sequenced, as all of the isolated RNA had been reverse transcribed. The method was immunoSEQ multiplex PCR; TCRdb's version includes in-frame clones alone and lacks a portion of them. The repertoire includes about 47,000 clones, about 48% of them detected once, and approximately 0.13% sits in the top ten. V gene TRBV7-9 combines with J gene TRBJ1-2, with 10 bases identical to TRBD1. The sequence was collected from a young man with type 1 diabetes. The sample was stem cell memory CD4+ T cells from blood. CDR3 protein: CASSRDRGWYGYTF. CDR3 in DNA: TGTGCCAGCAGCCGGGACAGGGGATGGTATGGCTACACCTTC.